A selection of T cell receptor beta chains follows, all from one sample in a study of regulatory T cells in long-lasting Graves disease. TCRdb passed the multiplex PCR reads through MiXCR, listing each CDR3 protein once. The profile shows about 460,000 distinct CDR3 sequences, approximately 22% of them singletons. Source: peripheral blood mononuclear cells (PBMCs), taken when the disease was refractory, from a patient treated with antithyroid drugs. These TCRs come from a female donor with Graves disease. Both conserved end residues are part of each CDR3. Each record gives: J gene, clone size, V gene, D gene, CDR3 DNA, CDR3 protein. D genes are given only for firm matches. Clone size appears in some rows only: once, few, many, or a class for an expanded clone.

TRBJ2-7 | . | TRBV10-3 | . | TGTGCCATCAGTGACTCCGGGGACTCCTACGAGCAGTACTTC | CAISDSGDSYEQYF
TRBJ2-7 | . | TRBV6-1 | . | TGTGCCAGCAGTGAAGCACCCCCCTACGAGCAGTACTTC | CASSEAPPYEQYF
TRBJ1-4 | many | TRBV28 | TRBD1 | TGTGCCAGCATCACGACAGGGGAAAAACTGTTTTTT | CASITTGEKLFF
TRBJ1-2 | many | TRBV7-2 | . | TGTGCCAGCAGCTTGGACATTAACTATGGCTACACCTTC | CASSLDINYGYTF
TRBJ2-2 | many | TRBV10-3 | TRBD1 | TGTGCCATCAGTGAGTCGGACAGGGGTACGGGCACCGGGGAGCTGTTTTTT | CAISESDRGTGTGELFF
TRBJ2-5 | . | TRBV20-1 | TRBD2 | TGCAGTGCTAGCACTAGCGGGTGGTCGGAAGAGACCCAGTACTTC | CSASTSGWSEETQYF
TRBJ1-2 | few | TRBV3-1 | . | TGTGCCAGCAGCCACAAACCGATTTCGAACTATGGCTACACCTTC | CASSHKPISNYGYTF
TRBJ2-2 | . | TRBV7-2 | . | TGTGCCAGCAGCTCACACCCCTTGAAGACCGGGGAGCTGTTTTTT | CASSSHPLKTGELFF
TRBJ2-5 | . | TRBV4-3 | . | TGCGCCAGCAGCCAAGATCCAGGAGGGGAGACCCAGTACTTC | CASSQDPGGETQYF
TRBJ2-1 | few | TRBV28 | TRBD2 | TGTGCCAGCTGTCGGGGGGGGGACAATGAGCAGTTCTTC | CASCRGGDNEQFF
TRBJ2-1 | few | TRBV9 | . | TGTGCCAGCAGCGTAAAGGGCGGGATAGTTGATGAGCAGTTCTTC | CASSVKGGIVDEQFF
TRBJ1-1 | few | TRBV12-3/TRBV12-4 | . | TGTGCCAGCAGTTTAACCCAGGACCGAGGCGTAGCTTTCTTT | CASSLTQDRGVAFF
TRBJ1-2 | . | TRBV6-5 | . | TGTGCCAGCAGTTACTCCCCGGCGCCAAGCCCGGTCGGCTACACCTTC | CASSYSPAPSPVGYTF
TRBJ2-7 | . | TRBV3-2 | . | TGTGCCAGCAGCCAAGATATTTCCTCGGGCTACGAGCAGTGCTTC | CASSQDISSGYEQCF
TRBJ1-5 | . | TRBV20-1 | . | TGCAGTGCTAGTATGGGAAGTACGGACAATCAGCCCCAGCATTTT | CSASMGSTDNQPQHF
TRBJ2-7 | few | TRBV27 | . | TGTGCCAGCAGCAAGGGGCAGGGGGGCTGGGAGCAGTACTTC | CASSKGQGGWEQYF
TRBJ1-2 | few | TRBV7-9 | . | TGTGCCAGCAGTCCAGCGGTCGGGGTCGGCTATGGCTACACCTTC | CASSPAVGVGYGYTF
TRBJ1-2 | many | TRBV20-1 | . | TGCAGTGCGCCGCGTTCCGGGACGGACTATGGCTACACCTTC | CSAPRSGTDYGYTF
TRBJ2-2 | few | TRBV10-3 | TRBD2 | TGTGCCATCAGCCTCGGACTAGCGGGGGGGCTGAGGGAGCTGTTTTTT | CAISLGLAGGLRELFF
TRBJ1-6 | many | TRBV19 | . | TGTGCCAGTACCTTAGGAGGTTCACCCCTCCACTTT | CASTLGGSPLHF
TRBJ1-2 | few | TRBV5-5 | TRBD1 | TGTGCCAGCAGCTTGTATGGGACAGGGTTAGGCTACACCTTC | CASSLYGTGLGYTF
TRBJ2-7 | many | TRBV2 | . | TGTGCCAGGGGGGGGGGCCGGGGGAAAAATCGGGCCGAGCAGTACTTC | CARGGGRGKNRAEQYF
TRBJ2-1 | many | TRBV28 | TRBD2 | TGTGCCAGCAGTCCGCGTAGCGGGAGCTCCTACAATGAGCAGTTCTTC | CASSPRSGSSYNEQFF
TRBJ1-6 | many | TRBV28 | TRBD1 | TGTGCCATCTCGGACAGGTTGAATTCACCCCTCCACTTT | CAISDRLNSPLHF
TRBJ1-2 | . | TRBV5-1 | TRBD1 | TGCGCCAGCAGCTTGGTCCAGGGGGCTTCGGATGGCTACACCTTC | CASSLVQGASDGYTF
TRBJ1-4 | many | TRBV28 | . | TGTGCCAGCAGTTTTTACAAACTAGGGGGATTGGAGGATTGGTTGGGTGAAAAACTGTTTTTT | CASSFYKLGGLEDWLGEKLFF
TRBJ1-2 | many | TRBV7-9 | . | TGTGCCAGCAGCTTAGCTGTGGAGCATGGCTACACCTTC | CASSLAVEHGYTF
TRBJ2-3 | . | TRBV20-1 | . | TGCAGTGCTAGAGATCGGGGTAGCGGCACAGATACGCAGTATTTT | CSARDRGSGTDTQYF
TRBJ2-1 | once | TRBV7-2 | TRBD2 | TGTGCCAGCAGCTTAATTGCGGGAGAAGATGAGCAGTTCTTC | CASSLIAGEDEQFF
TRBJ2-5 | . | TRBV19 | . | TGTGCCAGTAGTAACATACCGGAGACCCAGTACTTC | CASSNIPETQYF
TRBJ2-7 | few | TRBV20-1 | TRBD2 | TGCAGTGCTTCGCCGGGACTAGCCGCGAGTGAGCAGTACTTC | CSASPGLAASEQYF
TRBJ2-5 | many | TRBV6-9 | TRBD2 | TGTGCCAGCAGTTCAGGACTAGCGGGGGGCTGGGAGACCCAGTACTTC | CASSSGLAGGWETQYF
TRBJ2-7 | . | TRBV7-7 | TRBD1 | TGTGCTAGCAGCCCAGGGGGCTTTTCCTACGAGCAGTACTTC | CASSPGGFSYEQYF
TRBJ1-1 | few | TRBV24-1 | . | TGTGCCACCAGTGGTCTGGGAACTGAAGCTTTCTTT | CATSGLGTEAFF
TRBJ1-2 | . | TRBV4-2 | . | TGTGCCAGCAGCCAAGATCCTTACCCGGCGGACACCTTC | CASSQDPYPADTF
TRBJ1-5 | few | TRBV30 | . | TGTGCCTGGAGCGCCGGGCGGGGCAATCAGCCCCAGCATTTT | CAWSAGRGNQPQHF
TRBJ1-4 | . | TRBV4-1 | TRBD1 | TGCGCCAGCAGCCGGCTAGGACAGGGAGATAAAGGAACTAATGAAAAACTGTTTTTT | CASSRLGQGDKGTNEKLFF
TRBJ1-2 | many | TRBV30 | . | TGTGCCTGGAGTAAGGGTCAGCACGGCAATGGCTACACCTTC | CAWSKGQHGNGYTF